Listed below are T cell receptor beta chains from one sample, sequenced in a study of CD8 T cells in ankylosing spondylitis. MiXCR, applied by TCRdb to the 5' RACE reads, yields one record per CDR3 protein. The data hold about 450,000 distinct CDR3 sequences, with 25% to 30% observed a single time. Sequencing was performed on blood, either unsorted or a sorted T cell fraction (not recorded which). Receptors originate from a male donor with ankylosing spondylitis. Both conserved end residues are part of each CDR3. The D gene is left open where the match is weak. The size of a clone is reported for some rows only, either as once, few or many, or as a class for expanded clones.

TRBV15	.	.	TRBJ2-1	CATSSLGGAGNEQFF	TGTGCCACCAGCAGCCTTGGGGGCGCAGGCAATGAGCAGTTCTTC
TRBV10-3	TRBD2	.	TRBJ2-3	CAISVPAAGGTDTQYF	TGTGCCATCAGCGTACCGGCAGCGGGAGGGACAGATACGCAGTATTTT
TRBV11-3	.	.	TRBJ1-5	CASSLDKNQPQHF	TGTGCCAGCAGCTTAGACAAAAATCAGCCCCAGCATTTT
TRBV5-1	.	few	TRBJ1-2	CASSLAAGANYGYTF	TGCGCCAGCAGCTTGGCCGCTGGGGCTAACTATGGCTACACCTTC
TRBV7-9	TRBD1	.	TRBJ1-5	CASSLGTGLPSNQPQHF	TGTGCCAGCAGCTTAGGGACAGGGCTGCCGAGCAATCAGCCCCAGCATTTT
TRBV5-6	.	.	TRBJ2-1	CASSLVVTSSYNEQFF	TGTGCCAGCAGCTTGGTAGTGACAAGCTCCTACAATGAGCAGTTCTTC
TRBV20-1	TRBD2	.	TRBJ2-1	CSARDYSGRQYNEQFF	TGCAGTGCTAGAGATTATAGCGGGAGACAGTACAATGAGCAGTTCTTC
TRBV3-1	TRBD2	few	TRBJ2-1	CASRTSAGGQFF	TGTGCCAGCCGGACTAGCGCTGGTGGGCAGTTCTTC
TRBV20-1	.	few	TRBJ2-2	CSARDRYLANTGELFF	TGCAGTGCTAGAGACCGGTACTTAGCGAACACCGGGGAGCTGTTTTTT
TRBV5-1	TRBD2	many	TRBJ2-5	CASSLRASGQETQYF	TGCGCCAGCAGCTTAAGGGCTAGCGGACAAGAGACCCAGTACTTC
TRBV7-2	TRBD1	few	TRBJ1-1	CASSATGTLNTEAFF	TGTGCCAGCAGCGCGACAGGGACCCTGAACACTGAAGCTTTCTTT
TRBV4-2	TRBD2	.	TRBJ2-3	CASSQLPSTSGRIDTQYF	TGTGCCAGCAGCCAATTGCCCTCGACTAGCGGGAGAATTGATACGCAGTATTTT
TRBV12-3/TRBV12-4	.	few	TRBJ2-1	CASSLGGRTVYNEQFF	TGTGCCAGCAGTTTAGGAGGGAGGACTGTCTACAATGAGCAGTTCTTC
TRBV5-1	TRBD2	.	TRBJ2-3	CASSLATSETDTQYF	TGCGCCAGCAGCTTGGCGACTAGCGAGACAGATACGCAGTATTTT
TRBV7-2	TRBD1	.	TRBJ1-1	CASSPPGQGATEAFF	TGTGCCAGCAGCCCTCCGGGACAGGGGGCCACTGAAGCTTTCTTT
TRBV7-9	TRBD2	.	TRBJ2-1	CASSTAGTSGRHEQFF	TGTGCCAGCAGCACTGCCGGGACTAGCGGGAGGCATGAGCAGTTCTTC
TRBV12-3/TRBV12-4	TRBD2	few	TRBJ2-1	CASSRGLSGRALNEQFF	TGTGCCAGCAGTCGGGGGCTCAGCGGGAGGGCCCTCAATGAGCAGTTCTTC
TRBV28	.	.	TRBJ2-3	CASTPMGDTQYF	TGTGCCAGCACCCCAATGGGAGATACGCAGTATTTT
TRBV12-5	TRBD1	few	TRBJ2-1	CASGTGPGQGSNEQFF	TGTGCTAGTGGTACGGGGCCGGGACAGGGGAGCAATGAGCAGTTCTTC
TRBV29-1	TRBD2	.	TRBJ2-3	CSVTGTSGPTDTQYF	TGCAGCGTTACCGGGACTAGCGGTCCCACAGATACGCAGTATTTT
TRBV29-1	TRBD2	.	TRBJ2-1	CSAARGASGSGEQFF	TGCAGCGCCGCAAGGGGGGCTAGCGGGAGTGGTGAGCAGTTCTTC
TRBV3-1	.	few	TRBJ1-5	CASSQIPGQPQHF	TGTGCCAGCAGCCAGATACCCGGACAGCCCCAGCATTTT
TRBV20-1	.	few	TRBJ2-7	CSARDFPQPQRRAYEQYF	TGCAGTGCTAGAGATTTTCCCCAGCCGCAGCGGAGGGCCTACGAGCAGTACTTC
TRBV11-2	.	few	TRBJ1-2	CASSLEWQGHGYTF	TGTGCCAGCAGCTTAGAATGGCAGGGCCATGGCTACACCTTC
TRBV28	.	.	TRBJ1-6	CASTGVDSPLHF	TGTGCCAGCACCGGAGTGGATTCACCCCTCCACTTT
TRBV5-6	.	.	TRBJ1-6	CASSLRRPEDYNSPLHF	TGTGCCAGCAGCTTACGGCGGCCAGAAGACTATAATTCACCCCTCCACTTT
TRBV15	TRBD1	.	TRBJ2-1	CATSRDATGANEQFF	TGTGCCACCAGCAGAGATGCGACAGGGGCCAATGAGCAGTTCTTC
TRBV25-1	TRBD1	.	TRBJ2-1	CASSFLGQGVFNEQFF	TGTGCCAGCAGTTTCCTCGGACAGGGGGTTTTCAATGAGCAGTTCTTC
TRBV27	.	few	TRBJ1-5	CASSHEWRNQPQHF	TGTGCCAGCAGCCACGAATGGCGCAATCAGCCCCAGCATTTT
TRBV29-1	.	few	TRBJ1-4	CSVRSATNEKLFF	TGCAGCGTCCGCAGTGCAACTAATGAAAAACTGTTTTTT
TRBV4-2	.	once	TRBJ1-6	CASSQEQGIYNSPLHF	TGTGCCAGCAGCCAAGAGCAGGGGATCTATAATTCACCCCTCCACTTT